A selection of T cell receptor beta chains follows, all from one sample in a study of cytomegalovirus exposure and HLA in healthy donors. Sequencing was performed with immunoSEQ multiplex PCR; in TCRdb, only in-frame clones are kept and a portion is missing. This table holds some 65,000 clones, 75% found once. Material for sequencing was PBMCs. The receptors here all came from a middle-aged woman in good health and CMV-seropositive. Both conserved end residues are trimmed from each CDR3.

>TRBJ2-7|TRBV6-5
ASSSSHARGGNEQY
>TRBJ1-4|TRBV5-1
ASSPGTGFEKLF
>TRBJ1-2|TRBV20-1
SSGTGGGYT
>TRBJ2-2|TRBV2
ASRRTLAGGPGELF
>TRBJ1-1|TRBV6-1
ASSPRGDGRAF
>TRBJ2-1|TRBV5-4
ALSPGGISNEQF
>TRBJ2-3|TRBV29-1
SAGVLAADTQY
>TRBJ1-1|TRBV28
ASSLGGVNTEAF
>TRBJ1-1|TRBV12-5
ASGLERATEAF
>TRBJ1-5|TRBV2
ASSGTGGAQH
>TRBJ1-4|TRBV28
ASRYPGSSAKLF
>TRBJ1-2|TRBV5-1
ASSPRDGDTYGYT
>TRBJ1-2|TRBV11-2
ASTSDGTGSYGYT
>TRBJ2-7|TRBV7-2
ASSLGPRGTYEQY
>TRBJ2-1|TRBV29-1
SVLAGGTNEQF
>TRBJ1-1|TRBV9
ASSATGEAEAF
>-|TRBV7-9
ASSPRGRVYEQY
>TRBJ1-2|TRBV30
AWTAAGGYGYT
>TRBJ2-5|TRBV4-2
ASSRRLAGGPFEQETQY
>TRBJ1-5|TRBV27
ASRRLGTKNQPQH
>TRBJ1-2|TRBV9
ASSGTRDSSVYGYT
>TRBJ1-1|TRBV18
ASSLRGGSNTEAF
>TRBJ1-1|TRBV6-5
ASSDRDTEAF
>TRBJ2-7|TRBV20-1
SGGLQYEQY
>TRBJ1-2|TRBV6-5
ASRALLANYGYT
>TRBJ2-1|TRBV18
ASSPLQGAGEQF
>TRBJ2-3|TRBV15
ATSRAGKPTDTQY
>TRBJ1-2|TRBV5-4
ASSFGGETDYGYT
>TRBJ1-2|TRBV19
ASSIRGTGGRGYT
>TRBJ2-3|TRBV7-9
ASSLGSGYDTQY
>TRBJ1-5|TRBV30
AWSVQSNSNQPQH